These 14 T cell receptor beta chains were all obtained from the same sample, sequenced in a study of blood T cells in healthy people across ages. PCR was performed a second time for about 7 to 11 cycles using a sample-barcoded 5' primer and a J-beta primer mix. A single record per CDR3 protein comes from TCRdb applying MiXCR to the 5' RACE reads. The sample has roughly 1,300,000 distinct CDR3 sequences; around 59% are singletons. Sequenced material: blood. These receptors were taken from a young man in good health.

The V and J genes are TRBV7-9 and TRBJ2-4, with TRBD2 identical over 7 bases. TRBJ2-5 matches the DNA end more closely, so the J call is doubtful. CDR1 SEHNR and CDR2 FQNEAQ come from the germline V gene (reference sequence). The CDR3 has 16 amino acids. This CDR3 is CASSLSSPLAEETQYF. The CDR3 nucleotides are TGTGCCAGCAGCTTATCCTCCCCGCTAGCGGAAGAGACCCAGTACTTC.

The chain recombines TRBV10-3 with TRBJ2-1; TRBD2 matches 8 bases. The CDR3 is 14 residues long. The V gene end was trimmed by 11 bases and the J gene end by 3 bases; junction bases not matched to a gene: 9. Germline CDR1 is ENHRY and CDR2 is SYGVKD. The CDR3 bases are TGTGCCGCGCTGAGCGGGGGACGCTACAATGAGCAGTTCTTC. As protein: CAALSGGRYNEQFF.

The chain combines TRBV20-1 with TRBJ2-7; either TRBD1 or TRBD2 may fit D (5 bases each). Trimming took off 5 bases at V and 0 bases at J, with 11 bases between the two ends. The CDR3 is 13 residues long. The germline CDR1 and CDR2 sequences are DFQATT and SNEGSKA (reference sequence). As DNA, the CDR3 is TGCAGTGCTTTCCGGGACGGCTCCTACGAGCAGTACTTC. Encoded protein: CSAFRDGSYEQYF.

The CDR3 bases are TGCAGTGTCAACCCAGAGTCCGATGAAAAACTGTTTTTT. Its translation is CSVNPESDEKLFF. The chain combines TRBV20-1 with TRBJ1-4, with D hard to call. The CDR3 spans 13 residues. Germline CDR1 is DFQATT and CDR2 is SNEGSKA (reference sequence). V was trimmed by 7 bases and J by 6 bases, leaving 15 bases between them.

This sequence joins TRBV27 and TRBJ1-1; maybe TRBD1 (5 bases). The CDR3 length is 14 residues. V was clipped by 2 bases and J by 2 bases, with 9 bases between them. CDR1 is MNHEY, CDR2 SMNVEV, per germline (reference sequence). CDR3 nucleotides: TGTGCCAGCAGTTTACGACAGATTAACACTGAAGCTTTCTTT. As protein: CASSLRQINTEAFF.

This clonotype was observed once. The CDR3 here is CASSLVDRLSYEQYF. The CDR3 DNA reads as TGTGCCAGCAGTTTAGTCGACAGACTCTCCTACGAGCAGTACTTC. V and J are TRBV28 and TRBJ2-7; D might be TRBD1 (5 bases). V was trimmed by 2 bases and J by 0 bases, leaving 11 bases between them. The CDR3 runs to 15 residues. CDR1 is MDHEN and CDR2 is SYDVKM in the germline V gene. The variable domain in full, with the rest retrieved from reference TRBV28 and TRBJ2-7, is DVKVTQSSRYLVKRTGEKVFLECVQDMDHENMFWYRQDPGLGLRLIYFSYDVKMKEKGDIPEGYSVSREKKERFSLILESASTNQTSMYLCASSLVDRLSYEQYFGPGTRLTVT.

The CDR3: CASRKGLASEQFF. In DNA form, the CDR3 reads TGTGCCAGCCGCAAAGGTCTCGCAAGTGAGCAGTTCTTC. This chain uses TRBV7-9 with TRBJ2-1; D is uncertain. V lost 8 bases and J lost 9, with 17 bases in between. Germline loops: CDR1 SEHNR, CDR2 FQNEAQ (reference sequence). CDR3 length equals 13 residues.

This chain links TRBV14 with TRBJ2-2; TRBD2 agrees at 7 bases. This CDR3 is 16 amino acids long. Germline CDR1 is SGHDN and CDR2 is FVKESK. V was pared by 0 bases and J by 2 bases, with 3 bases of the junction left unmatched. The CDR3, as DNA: TGTGCCAGCAGCCAAGAAGCGGGGTATAACACCGGGGAGCTGTTTTTT. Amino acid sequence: CASSQEAGYNTGELFF. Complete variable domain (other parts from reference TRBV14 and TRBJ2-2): EAGVTQFPSHSVIEKGQTVTLRCDPISGHDNLYWYRRVMGKEIKFLLHFVKESKQDESGMPNNRFLAERTGGTYSTLKVQPAELEDSGVYFCASSQEAGYNTGELFFGEGSRLTVL.

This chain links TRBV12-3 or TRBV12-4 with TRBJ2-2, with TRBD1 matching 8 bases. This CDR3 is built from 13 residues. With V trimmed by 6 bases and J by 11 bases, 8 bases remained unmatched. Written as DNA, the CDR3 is TGTGCCAGCAGGCTGGACAGGGTGGGTGAGCTGTTTTTT. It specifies CASRLDRVGELFF.

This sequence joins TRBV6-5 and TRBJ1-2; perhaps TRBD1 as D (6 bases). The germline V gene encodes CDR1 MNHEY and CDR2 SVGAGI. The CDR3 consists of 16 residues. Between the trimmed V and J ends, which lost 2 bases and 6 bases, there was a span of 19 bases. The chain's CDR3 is CASSYGGQFRSDGYTF. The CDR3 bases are TGTGCCAGCAGTTACGGCGGACAGTTCCGCTCCGATGGCTACACCTTC.

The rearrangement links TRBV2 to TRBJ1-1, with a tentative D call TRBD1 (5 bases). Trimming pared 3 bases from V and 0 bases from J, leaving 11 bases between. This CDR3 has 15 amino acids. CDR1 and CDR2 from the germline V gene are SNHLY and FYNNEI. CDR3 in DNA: TGTGCCAGCAGTGAGATCCAGGGAATGAACACTGAAGCTTTCTTT. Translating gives CASSEIQGMNTEAFF. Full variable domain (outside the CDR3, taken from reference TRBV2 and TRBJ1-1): EPEVTQTPSHQVTQMGQEVILRCVPISNHLYFYWYRQILGQKVEFLVSFYNNEISEKSEIFDDQFSVERPDGSNFTLKIRSTKLEDSAMYFCASSEIQGMNTEAFFGQGTRLTVV.

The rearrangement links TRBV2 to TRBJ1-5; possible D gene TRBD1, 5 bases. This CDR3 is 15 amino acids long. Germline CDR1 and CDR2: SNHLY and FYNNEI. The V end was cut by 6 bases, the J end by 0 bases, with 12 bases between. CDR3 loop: CASSGDSYSNQPQHF. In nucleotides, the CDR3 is TGTGCCAGCAGCGGCGACAGCTATAGCAATCAGCCCCAGCATTTT.

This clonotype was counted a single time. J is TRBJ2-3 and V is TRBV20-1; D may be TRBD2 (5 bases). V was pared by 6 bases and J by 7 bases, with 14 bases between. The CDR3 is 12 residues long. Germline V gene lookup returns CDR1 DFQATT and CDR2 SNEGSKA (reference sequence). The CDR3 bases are TGCAGTGCGCCAGAGGGAGCTTATACGCAGTATTTT. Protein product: CSAPEGAYTQYF.

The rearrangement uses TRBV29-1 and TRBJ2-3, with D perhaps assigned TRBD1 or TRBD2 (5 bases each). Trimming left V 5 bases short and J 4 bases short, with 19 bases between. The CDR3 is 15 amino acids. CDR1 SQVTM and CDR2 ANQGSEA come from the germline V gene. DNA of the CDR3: TGCAGCGTTTGCTCGGGACCCAGCAAACCAGATACGCAGTATTTT. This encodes CSVCSGPSKPDTQYF.